This T cell receptor beta chain derives from a study of siplizumab effects on memory and regulatory T cells. Study-wide results and caveats: There were only a minor fraction of alloreactive clones that mapped to unstimulated subsets.

Looked up from germline, CDR1 is SGHRS and CDR2 is YFSETQ. The V end was cut by 1 base, the J end by 1 base, with 3 bases between. The CDR3 is 14 amino acids. A note on this clone: Its antigen is unidentified.

Libraries were prepared by immunoSEQ multiplex PCR; TCRdb keeps only in-frame clonotypes and omits some of them. The sample contains over 60,000 clones, 91% of which appear only once. The material sequenced was CD8+ T cells sorted from blood. The V and J genes are TRBV5-1 and TRBJ2-6; no reliable D call. The clonotype comes from a human donor in good health. CDR3 in DNA: TGCGCCAGCAGCTTGTTTTCTGGGGCCAACGTCCTGACTTTC. It is translated as CASSLFSGANVLTF. Together with reference TRBV5-1 and TRBJ2-6, the CDR3 gives the full variable domain: KAGVTQTPRYLIKTRGQQVTLSCSPISGHRSVSWYQQTPGQGLQFLFEYFSETQRNKGNFPGRFSGRQFSNSRSEMNVSTLELGDSALYLCASSLFSGANVLTFGAGSRLTVL.